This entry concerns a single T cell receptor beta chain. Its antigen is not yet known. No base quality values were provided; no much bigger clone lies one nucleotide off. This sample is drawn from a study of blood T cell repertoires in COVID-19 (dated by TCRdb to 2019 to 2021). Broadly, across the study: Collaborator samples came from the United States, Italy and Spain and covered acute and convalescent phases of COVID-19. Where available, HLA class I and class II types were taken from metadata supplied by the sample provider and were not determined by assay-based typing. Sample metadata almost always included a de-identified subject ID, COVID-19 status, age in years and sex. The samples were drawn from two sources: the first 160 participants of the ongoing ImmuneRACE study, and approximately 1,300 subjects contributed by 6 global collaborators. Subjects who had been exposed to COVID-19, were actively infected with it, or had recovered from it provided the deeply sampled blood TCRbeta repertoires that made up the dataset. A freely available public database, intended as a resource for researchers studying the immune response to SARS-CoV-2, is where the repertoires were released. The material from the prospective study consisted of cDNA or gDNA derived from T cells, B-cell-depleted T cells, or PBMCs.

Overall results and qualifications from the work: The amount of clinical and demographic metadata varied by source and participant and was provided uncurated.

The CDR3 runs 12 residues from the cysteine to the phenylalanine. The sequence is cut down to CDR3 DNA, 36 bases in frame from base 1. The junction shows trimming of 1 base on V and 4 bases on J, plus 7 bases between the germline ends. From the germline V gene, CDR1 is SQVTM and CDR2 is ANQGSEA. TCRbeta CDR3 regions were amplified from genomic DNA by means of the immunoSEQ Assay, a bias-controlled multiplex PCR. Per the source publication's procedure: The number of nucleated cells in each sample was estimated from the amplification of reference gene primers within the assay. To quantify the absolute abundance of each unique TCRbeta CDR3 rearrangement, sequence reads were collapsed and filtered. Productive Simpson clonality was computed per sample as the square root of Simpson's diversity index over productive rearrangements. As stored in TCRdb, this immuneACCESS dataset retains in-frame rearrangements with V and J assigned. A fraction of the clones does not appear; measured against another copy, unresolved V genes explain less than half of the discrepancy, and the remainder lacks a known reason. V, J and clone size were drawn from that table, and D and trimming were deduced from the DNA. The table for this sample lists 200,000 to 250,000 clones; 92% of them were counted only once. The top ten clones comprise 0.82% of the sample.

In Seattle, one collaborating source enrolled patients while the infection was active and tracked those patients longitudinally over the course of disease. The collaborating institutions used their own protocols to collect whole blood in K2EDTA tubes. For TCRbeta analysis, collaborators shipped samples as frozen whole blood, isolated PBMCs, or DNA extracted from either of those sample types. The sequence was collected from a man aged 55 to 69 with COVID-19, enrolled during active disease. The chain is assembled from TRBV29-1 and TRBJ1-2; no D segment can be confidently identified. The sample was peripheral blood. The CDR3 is CSVEGRSYGYTF. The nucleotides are TGCAGCGTTGAAGGGAGGAGCTATGGCTACACCTTC.